Sequencing of this TCR beta chain was carried out in a study of blood T cells in healthy people across ages. CDR1 and CDR2 (germline): KGHSH, LQKENI. The CDR3 totals 12 residues. Trimming pared 0 bases from V and 7 bases from J, leaving 4 bases between. Primers used in a second PCR of about 7 to 12 cycles were a sample-barcoded 5' primer and a J-beta primer mix. TCRdb re-analysed the 5' RACE reads in MiXCR, keeping a single row per CDR3 protein. The top ten hold approximately 7.7% of the sample, which has 1.5 million to 2 million distinct CDR3 sequences, approximately 30% seen once. This chain links TRBV18 with TRBJ2-1, with no clear D. The sequenced sample consisted of blood. The clonotype was recovered from a woman in her twenties or thirties in good health. CDR3 DNA: TGTGCCAGCTCACCACCTTTTAATGAGCAGTTCTTC. Translation: CASSPPFNEQFF.